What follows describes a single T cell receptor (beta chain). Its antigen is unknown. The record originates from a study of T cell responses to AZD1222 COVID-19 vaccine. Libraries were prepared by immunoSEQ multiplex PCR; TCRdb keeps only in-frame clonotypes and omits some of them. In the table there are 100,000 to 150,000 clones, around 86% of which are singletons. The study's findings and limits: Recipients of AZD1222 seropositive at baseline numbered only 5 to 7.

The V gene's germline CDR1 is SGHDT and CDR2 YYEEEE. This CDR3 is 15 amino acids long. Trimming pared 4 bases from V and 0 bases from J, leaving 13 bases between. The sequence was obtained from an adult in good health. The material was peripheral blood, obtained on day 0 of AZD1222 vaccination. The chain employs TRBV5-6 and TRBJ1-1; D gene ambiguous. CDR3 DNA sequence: TGTGCCAGCAGCCTAGCTCAGCTTATGAACACTGAAGCTTTCTTT. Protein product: CASSLAQLMNTEAFF.